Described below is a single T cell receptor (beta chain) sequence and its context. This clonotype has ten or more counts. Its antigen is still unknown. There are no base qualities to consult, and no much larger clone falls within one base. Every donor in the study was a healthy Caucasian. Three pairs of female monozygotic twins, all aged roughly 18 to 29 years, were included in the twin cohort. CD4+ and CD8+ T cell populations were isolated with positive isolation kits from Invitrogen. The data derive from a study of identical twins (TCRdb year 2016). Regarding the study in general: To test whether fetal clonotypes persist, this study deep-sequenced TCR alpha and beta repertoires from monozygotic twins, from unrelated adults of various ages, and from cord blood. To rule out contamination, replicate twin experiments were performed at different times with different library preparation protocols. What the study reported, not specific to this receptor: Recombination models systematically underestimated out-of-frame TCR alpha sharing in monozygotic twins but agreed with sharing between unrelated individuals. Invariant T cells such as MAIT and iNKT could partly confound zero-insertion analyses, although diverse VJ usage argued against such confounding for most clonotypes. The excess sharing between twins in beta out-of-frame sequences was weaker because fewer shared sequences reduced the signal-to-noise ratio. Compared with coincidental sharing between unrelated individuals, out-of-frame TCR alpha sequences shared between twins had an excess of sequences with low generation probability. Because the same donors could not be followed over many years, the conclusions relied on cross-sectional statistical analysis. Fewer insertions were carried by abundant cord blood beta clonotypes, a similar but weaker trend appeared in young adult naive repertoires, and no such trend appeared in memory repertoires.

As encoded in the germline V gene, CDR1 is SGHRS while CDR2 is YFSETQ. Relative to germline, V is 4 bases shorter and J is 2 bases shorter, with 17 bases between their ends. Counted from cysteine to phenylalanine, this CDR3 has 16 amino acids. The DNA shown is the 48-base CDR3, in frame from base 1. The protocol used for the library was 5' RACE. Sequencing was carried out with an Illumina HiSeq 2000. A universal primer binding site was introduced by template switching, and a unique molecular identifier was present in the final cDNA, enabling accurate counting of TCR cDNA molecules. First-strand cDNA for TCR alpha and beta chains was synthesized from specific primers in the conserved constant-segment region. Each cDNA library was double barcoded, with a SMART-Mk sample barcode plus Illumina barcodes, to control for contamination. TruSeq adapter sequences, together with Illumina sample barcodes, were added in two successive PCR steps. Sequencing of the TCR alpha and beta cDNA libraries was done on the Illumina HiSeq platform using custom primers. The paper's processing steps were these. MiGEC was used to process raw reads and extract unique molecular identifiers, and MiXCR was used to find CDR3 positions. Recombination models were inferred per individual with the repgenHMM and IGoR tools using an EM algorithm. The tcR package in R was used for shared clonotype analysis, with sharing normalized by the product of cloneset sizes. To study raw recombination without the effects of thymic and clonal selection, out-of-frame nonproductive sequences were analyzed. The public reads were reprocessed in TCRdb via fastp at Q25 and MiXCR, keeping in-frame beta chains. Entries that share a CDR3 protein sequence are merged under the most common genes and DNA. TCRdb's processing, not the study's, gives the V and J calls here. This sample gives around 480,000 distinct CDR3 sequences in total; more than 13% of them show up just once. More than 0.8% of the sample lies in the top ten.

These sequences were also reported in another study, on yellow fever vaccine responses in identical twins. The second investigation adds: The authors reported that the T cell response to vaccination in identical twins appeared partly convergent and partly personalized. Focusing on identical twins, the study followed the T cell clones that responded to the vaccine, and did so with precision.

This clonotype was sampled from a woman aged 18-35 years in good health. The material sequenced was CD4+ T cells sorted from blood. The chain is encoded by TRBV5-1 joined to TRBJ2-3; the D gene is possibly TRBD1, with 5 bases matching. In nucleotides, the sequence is TGCGCCAGCAGCGCAGGGAACTTTCGATTCACAGATACGCAGTATTTT. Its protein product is CASSAGNFRFTDTQYF.